This TCR beta chain was recovered during a study of siplizumab effects on memory and regulatory T cells. With regard to this clone: Its matching antigen is unknown.

This CDR3 region has 11 residues. Per germline, CDR1 MNHNS and CDR2 SASEGT. The V and J ends lost 8 bases and 3 bases respectively, with 7 bases between them. Study-wide points: Whether proliferating Tregs in siplizumab cultures suppress was not functionally confirmed.

The protocol was immunoSEQ multiplex PCR, while the TCRdb copy is restricted to in-frame clones and leaves out a portion. The table records some 100,000 clones, roughly 93% of them present only once. The clonotype comes from a human donor in good health. The rearrangement joins TRBV6-1 to TRBJ1-2; D unclear. The material sequenced was CD8+ T cells sorted from blood. CDR3 region: CASGGYYGYTF. DNA of the CDR3: TGTGCCAGCGGAGGTTACTATGGCTACACCTTC.